Shown below are 7 T cell receptor beta chains from a single sample sequenced in a study of blood T cell repertoires in COVID-19. Profiled with immunoSEQ multiplex PCR; TCRdb holds only in-frame clones, not every one. The table shows 150,000 or so clones, with 75% to 90% occurring only once. Specimen: peripheral blood. Receptors were obtained from an elderly man with acute or convalescent COVID-19.

As DNA, the CDR3 is TGTGCCAGCAGCTCGGGCTGGGCGGGAGAGGTGGATACGCAGTATTTT. Translated, it gives CASSSGWAGEVDTQYF. The chain links TRBV7-9 to TRBJ2-3; 7 bases match TRBD2. The CDR3 contains 16 residues. V was pared by 4 bases and J by 6 bases, with 13 bases of the junction left unmatched. Germline V gives CDR1 SEHNR, CDR2 FQNEAQ (reference sequence).

The chain joins TRBV2 to TRBJ1-4, with 8 bases that match TRBD1. Unmatched junction bases numbered 8, after V lost 7 bases and J lost 7 bases. Per germline, CDR1 SNHLY and CDR2 FYNNEI. This CDR3 is built from 14 residues. CDR3 in DNA: TGTGCCAGCACCGTGGGACAGGACGGTGAAAAACTGTTTTTT. This sequence encodes CASTVGQDGEKLFF.

The chain uses TRBV9 and TRBJ2-3; 9 bases agree with TRBD2. This CDR3 has 15 amino acids. Germline V lookup: CDR1 SGDLS, CDR2 YYNGEE. V shed 3 bases and J 6 bases; nucleotides not matched to a gene: 8. Written as DNA, the CDR3 is TGTGCCAGCAGCGCCCGCGGGGGGGCAGGTGATACGCAGTATTTT. This codes for CASSARGGAGDTQYF.

The rearrangement joins TRBV20-1 to TRBJ2-2; 9 bases align to TRBD2. CDR1 and CDR2 from the germline V gene are DFQATT and SNEGSKA (reference sequence). The CDR3 has 15 amino acids. Trimming cost V 3 bases and J 8 bases; bases outside gene matches: 10. Here the CDR3 reads CSASVAGGPSGELFF. The CDR3 DNA follows: TGCAGTGCTAGTGTGGCGGGAGGGCCTTCTGGGGAGCTGTTTTTT.

The gene calls are TRBV29-1 and TRBJ1-1, with unresolved D. The length of the CDR3 is 13 residues. Germline V gene sequence: CDR1 SQVTM, CDR2 ANQGSEA. Trimming took off 4 bases at V and 3 bases at J, with 12 bases between the two ends. CDR3 DNA sequence: TGCAGCGTTGGATCCCCGGCGGACACTGAAGCTTTCTTT. Its protein is CSVGSPADTEAFF.

The chain carries TRBV6-6 and TRBJ1-5; TRBD1 matches 9 bases. This CDR3 comprises 17 residues. From germline, CDR1 is MNHNY and CDR2 SVGAGI (reference sequence). The V gene end was trimmed by 5 bases and the J gene end by 1 base; junction bases not matched to a gene: 9. CDR3 DNA: TGTGCCAGCAGTCCACTAGGGACAGGGTACAGCAATCAGCCCCAGCATTTT. Protein sequence: CASSPLGTGYSNQPQHF.

J is TRBJ2-1 and V is TRBV28, with TRBD2 matching over 13 bases. CDR3 length equals 16 residues. Per germline, CDR1 MDHEN and CDR2 SYDVKM. With V trimmed by 5 bases and J by 9 bases, 10 bases remained unmatched. DNA for the CDR3: TGTGCCAGCAGTCCCCCAGGAACTAGCGGGAGGGGTGAGCAGTTCTTC. Amino acid sequence: CASSPPGTSGRGEQFF. Variable domain in full (rest from reference TRBV28 and TRBJ2-1): DVKVTQSSRYLVKRTGEKVFLECVQDMDHENMFWYRQDPGLGLRLIYFSYDVKMKEKGDIPEGYSVSREKKERFSLILESASTNQTSMYLCASSPPGTSGRGEQFFGPGTRLTVL.